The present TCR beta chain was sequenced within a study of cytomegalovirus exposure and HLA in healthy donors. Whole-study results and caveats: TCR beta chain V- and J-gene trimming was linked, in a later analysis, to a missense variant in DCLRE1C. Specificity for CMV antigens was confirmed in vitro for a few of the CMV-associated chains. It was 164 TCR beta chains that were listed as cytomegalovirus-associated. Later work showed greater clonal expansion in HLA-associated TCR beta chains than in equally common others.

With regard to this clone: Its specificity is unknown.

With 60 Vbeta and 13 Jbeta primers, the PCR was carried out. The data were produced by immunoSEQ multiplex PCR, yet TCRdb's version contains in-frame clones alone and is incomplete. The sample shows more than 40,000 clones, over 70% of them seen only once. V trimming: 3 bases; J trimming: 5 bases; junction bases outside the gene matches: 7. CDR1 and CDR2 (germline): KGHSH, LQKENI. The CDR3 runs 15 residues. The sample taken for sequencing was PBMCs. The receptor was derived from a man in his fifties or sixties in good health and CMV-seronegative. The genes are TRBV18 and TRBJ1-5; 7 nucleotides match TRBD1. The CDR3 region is CASSPRTGRDQPQHF. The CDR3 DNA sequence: TGTGCCAGCTCACCTAGGACAGGCAGGGATCAGCCCCAGCATTTT.